This T cell receptor beta chain was sequenced for a study of Ad26.COV2.S vaccination and SARS-CoV-2 variants. Sequenced by immunoSEQ multiplex PCR; TCRdb stores in-frame clones only, minus some. The table has fewer than 150,000 clones, roughly 88% seen once. The V end was cut by 6 bases, the J end by 3 bases, with 18 bases between. Germline V CDR1 and CDR2: MNHEY, SVGAGI. The CDR3 has 15 amino acids. The TCR sequence derives from a human donor who had recovered from COVID-19. Sequencing was performed on peripheral blood, taken after recovery from COVID-19. The chain recombines TRBV6-5 with TRBJ2-7, with D possibly being TRBD1 (6 bases). Written as DNA, the CDR3 is TGTGCCAGCAGCTCCGGACAGATCGGAGGCTACGAGCAGTACTTC. Translated: CASSSGQIGGYEQYF.